A single sample is the source of the 3 T cell receptor beta chains below, sequenced in a study of radiation and T cells in renal cell carcinoma (dated by TCRdb to the early 2020s). The time point label on this specimen signifies: baseline pretreatment blood. The treatment or condition label on this specimen signifies: 15 Gy SBRT to primary tumor, nephrectomy 4 weeks later. Libraries were built with the immunoSEQ multiplex PCR assay. Not all clones reach the TCRdb copy of this immuneACCESS table, which keeps in-frame sequences only. Checked studies attribute under half of the gap to unresolved V genes and leave the rest unexplained. This sample lists some 150,000 clones; about 88% were detected once. The ten biggest clones cover around 13% of the sample. The sample here was blood, taken from a patient whose treatment included radiotherapy and nephrectomy. The receptor source for this set is a woman between 45 and 60 years old with renal cell carcinoma.

V gene TRBV4-1 combines with J gene TRBJ2-5; 7 bases agree with TRBD1. This CDR3 spans 15 amino acids. Germline values: CDR1 MGHRA, CDR2 YSYEKL. J lost 2 bases, V lost 4 bases, and 7 bases had no gene match. For the CDR3, the DNA is TGCGCCAGCAGCCTCAGACAGGGCCGACAAGAGACCCAGTACTTC. Encoded protein: CASSLRQGRQETQYF.

This rearrangement joins TRBV7-9 to TRBJ1-3, with a tentative D call TRBD1 (6 bases). CDR1 and CDR2 from the germline V gene are SEHNR and FQNEAQ (reference sequence). V was shortened by 5 bases and J by 5 bases, with 16 bases between the two germline ends. The CDR3 loop spans 15 amino acids. The CDR3 reads CASSPDRQARNTIYF. As DNA, the CDR3 is TGTGCCAGCAGCCCAGATCGACAGGCAAGAAACACCATATATTTT.

The genes are TRBV6-5 and TRBJ1-2, with D possibly matching TRBD1 (5 bases). V was clipped by 0 bases and J by 3 bases, with 8 bases between them. CDR3 length: 14 residues. CDR1 and CDR2 from the germline V gene are MNHEY and SVGAGI. The CDR3 DNA sequence: TGTGCCAGCAGTTACTCCGGGGGGGACTATGGCTACACCTTC. It specifies CASSYSGGDYGYTF.